The 18 T cell receptor beta chains listed next were all sequenced from one sample in a study of beta chain features in type 1 diabetes. Whole-study results and caveats: In every one of the four CD4+ subsets, TCRB CDR3s were moderately but significantly shorter in Type 1 diabetes patients.

For these receptors, no antigen is known. What was sequenced were expressed TCRB transcripts, since all of the isolated RNA had been reverse transcribed. TCRdb keeps only in-frame clones here, not all; method: immunoSEQ multiplex PCR. Of 300,000 or so clones detected, roughly a tenth appear once; the ten largest clones hold roughly 1%. Sequencing was performed on central memory CD4+ T cells from blood. These receptors came from a man younger than 45 with type 1 diabetes.

This clone was seen a handful of times. This chain joins TRBV7-8 and TRBJ1-1, with D uncertain. Trimming took 5 bases from V and 4 from J, leaving 8 bases between them. The CDR3 runs to 12 residues. The germline gives CDR1 SGHVS, CDR2 FQNEAQ. The CDR3 spells CASSPQGTEAFF. For the CDR3, the DNA is TGTGCCAGCAGCCCTCAAGGCACTGAAGCTTTCTTT.

J is TRBJ2-2 and V is TRBV9; D perhaps matches TRBD2 (6 bases). Trimming cost V 10 bases and J 7 bases, with 17 bases left between them. This CDR3 is built from 13 residues. Per germline, CDR1 SGDLS and CDR2 YYNGEE. The CDR3 is CAPSGGCVGELFF. The CDR3 nucleotides read TGTGCCCCCTCCGGAGGGTGCGTCGGGGAGCTGTTTTTT.

J is TRBJ1-5 and V is TRBV10-3; the D is unclear. Germline values: CDR1 ENHRY, CDR2 SYGVKD. V lost 0 bases, J lost 0 bases, and 18 bases lay in between. This CDR3 has 19 residues. The CDR3 region is CAISESGSGRTDSNQPQHF. CDR3 DNA: TGTGCCATCAGTGAGTCGGGTAGTGGGAGAACGGATAGCAATCAGCCCCAGCATTTT.

The chain couples TRBV10-1 to TRBJ2-1; 10 nucleotides agree with TRBD1. Trimming removed 3 bases from V and 6 bases from J; junction bases left unmatched: 5. This CDR3 spans 15 amino acids. CDR1 and CDR2 (germline): WNHNN, SYGVQD (reference sequence). CDR3 bases: TGCGCCAGCAGTGACCCCGGGACAGGGGTCAATGAGCAGTTCTTC. Translated: CASSDPGTGVNEQFF.

The V and J genes are TRBV14 and TRBJ2-3; D unclear. The V end was cut by 5 bases, the J end by 2 bases, with 11 bases between. This CDR3 is 14 amino acids long. Germline V gives CDR1 SGHDN, CDR2 FVKESK. CDR3 DNA: TGTGCCAGCAGCTCGGACGGCCCCACAGATACGCAGTATTTT. This encodes CASSSDGPTDTQYF.

This clone was seen repeatedly, ten times or more. The chain carries TRBV7-2 and TRBJ2-1; TRBD2 agrees at 9 bases. J was trimmed by 6 bases and V by 3 bases; bases with no gene match: 6. The CDR3 length is 15 residues. Looked up from germline, CDR1 is SGHTA and CDR2 is FQGNSA. CDR3 nucleotide sequence: TGTGCCAGCAGCTTTGGCGGGGGGGCCGGCAATGAGCAGTTCTTC. Translated: CASSFGGGAGNEQFF.

This clone came up a few times. The V gene is TRBV5-4, the J gene TRBJ2-3; 13 nucleotides match TRBD2. V trimming: 4 bases; J trimming: 2 bases; junction bases outside the gene matches: 7. This CDR3 is built from 17 residues. The germline V gene has CDR1 SGHNT and CDR2 YYREEE (reference sequence). The CDR3 DNA follows: TGTGCCAGCAGCCTGCGACTAGCGGGGGGAACCACAGATACGCAGTATTTT. Its translation: CASSLRLAGGTTDTQYF.

The chain combines TRBV12-5 with TRBJ2-2, with 7 positions matching TRBD2. CDR1 and CDR2 from the germline V gene are LGHNT and FRNRAP. CDR3 length equals 13 residues. With 7 bases clipped from V and 6 bases from J, the junction kept 5 bases outside the gene matches. CDR3 DNA: TGTGCTAGTGCCTTGGGGGGGTCCGGGGAGCTGTTTTTT. Its protein is CASALGGSGELFF.

The V and J genes are TRBV6-5 and TRBJ1-1; D is uncertain. Trimming stripped 2 bases from V and 1 base from J, with 8 bases between. The germline gives CDR1 MNHEY, CDR2 SVGAGI. The CDR3 loop spans 14 amino acids. CDR3 sequence: CASSYLGRNTEAFF. The CDR3 nucleotides read TGTGCCAGCAGTTACCTAGGAAGGAACACTGAAGCTTTCTTT.

A few counts support this clone. The gene calls are TRBV25-1 and TRBJ1-2, with D perhaps matching TRBD1 (5 bases). Per the germline V gene, CDR1 is MGHDK and CDR2 is SYGVNS. V was clipped by 2 bases and J by 0 bases, with 7 bases between them. The CDR3 spans 14 residues. In nucleotides, the CDR3 is TGTGCCAGCAGTGAACCAGGGTCTAACTATGGCTACACCTTC. This gives the protein CASSEPGSNYGYTF.

The J gene is TRBJ1-6, the V gene TRBV2, with 9 bases lining up with TRBD1. The CDR3 loop spans 14 amino acids. The V gene's germline CDR1 is SNHLY and CDR2 FYNNEI. The V gene end was trimmed by 6 bases and the J gene end by 9 bases; junction bases not matched to a gene: 6. The CDR3 DNA reads TGTGCCAGCAGGGGACAGGGTGGAGGTTCACCCCTCCACTTT. Translated, it gives CASRGQGGGSPLHF.

This sequence joins TRBV9 and TRBJ2-7; 10 bases agree with TRBD1. CDR1 is SGDLS, CDR2 YYNGEE, per germline. This CDR3 comprises 15 residues. Trimming cost V 3 bases and J 2 bases; bases outside gene matches: 5. In DNA, the CDR3 is TGTGCCAGCAGCGAATCCGGGACAGGGGCCTACGAGCAGTACTTC. It translates to CASSESGTGAYEQYF.

This clone was seen more than once but under ten times. V and J are TRBV28 and TRBJ2-3; 9 bases match TRBD2. With 4 bases clipped from V and 8 bases from J, the junction kept 7 bases outside the gene matches. CDR1 MDHEN and CDR2 SYDVKM come from the germline V gene. The CDR3 covers 14 residues. The CDR3 is CASSSSGAPGTQYF. In nucleotides, the CDR3 is TGTGCCAGCAGTTCTAGCGGGGCCCCGGGTACGCAGTATTTT.

The gene calls are TRBV9 and TRBJ1-4; no definite D call. Germline CDR1 is SGDLS and CDR2 is YYNGEE. The CDR3 sequence is 15 residues long. V lost 0 bases and J 3 bases, leaving 9 bases between the germline ends. Here the CDR3 DNA reads TGTGCCAGCAGCGTAGTTGGGAGCCCTAATGAAAAACTGTTTTTT. This codes for CASSVVGSPNEKLFF.

This clone was found many times. The chain combines TRBV2 with TRBJ2-2, with a tentative D call TRBD2 (6 bases). V lost 4 bases and J 6 bases, leaving 18 bases between the germline ends. This CDR3 contains 16 residues. Germline V gene sequence: CDR1 SNHLY, CDR2 FYNNEI. CDR3 amino acids: CASSVGGSRSSGELFF. The CDR3 DNA reads TGTGCCAGCAGTGTTGGAGGGTCAAGGTCCTCCGGGGAGCTGTTTTTT.

This rearrangement joins TRBV27 to TRBJ1-2, with 9 nucleotides matching TRBD1. The CDR3 is 17 residues long. V gave up 2 bases and J gave up 4 bases; unmatched junction bases: 11. CDR1 MNHEY and CDR2 SMNVEV come from the germline V gene (reference sequence). The CDR3 sequence is CASSLATGGQGLYGYTF. CDR3 coding DNA: TGTGCCAGCAGTTTAGCGACAGGGGGTCAGGGACTCTATGGCTACACCTTC.

DNA of the CDR3: TGTGCCAGCAGCGTAGTAGGAGGGGGCGGGGCCAACGTCCTGACTTTC. Its translation: CASSVVGGGGANVLTF. This chain links TRBV9 with TRBJ2-6, with a weak D call TRBD1 (7 bases). Trimming removed 0 bases from V and 4 bases from J, with 11 bases in between. CDR1 and CDR2 (germline): SGDLS, YYNGEE. The CDR3 totals 16 residues.

This clone was found a few times. The rearrangement uses TRBV2 and TRBJ2-3, with a tentative D call TRBD2 (5 bases). The germline CDR1 and CDR2 sequences are SNHLY and FYNNEI. The CDR3 consists of 15 residues. Trimming left V 7 bases short and J 5 bases short, with 19 bases between. CDR3 sequence (DNA): TGTGCCAGCACTACTACAAGGGTCGGGGAAGATACGCAGTATTTT. Translation gives CASTTTRVGEDTQYF.